In its sample, the clone carrying this T cell receptor beta chain was seen many times. The authors produced cDNA by 5'RACE using 10-nucleotide random UMIs. TCRdb processed the 5' RACE reads anew with MiXCR; each CDR3 protein has one entry. This table holds some 25,000 distinct CDR3 sequences, 5.5% to 8% found once. This record comes from a study of neurological immune-mediated disorders. The sequenced sample consisted of PBMCs. The TCR comes from a woman aged 40 to 49 in good health.

As DNA, the CDR3 is TGCAGCGTTGAAGACGTGGGGGGCTATGGCTACACCTTC. This gives the protein CSVEDVGGYGYTF. The chain uses TRBV29-1 and TRBJ1-2; TRBD1 is a possible D gene (5 bases). CDR3 size: 13 residues. The V gene's germline CDR1 is SQVTM and CDR2 ANQGSEA. Trimming cost V 0 bases and J 4 bases, with 9 bases left between them.